This TCR beta chain was sequenced for a study of blood T cell repertoires in COVID-19. Study details: Spain, Italy and the United States supplied samples that represented acute and convalescent COVID-19.

The cohort comprised adults aged about 18 to 90 years residing in approximately 25 US areas. Which cohort a participant joined came from the clinical history participants gave. Per the original methods: Nucleated cell number was recorded as an estimate derived from reference gene primer amplification. Repertoires were generated with immunoSEQ multiplex PCR, while TCRdb's copy carries only in-frame clones and drops some. Clone size and the V and J calls come from that table; the DNA yielded D and trimming. Of 150,000 to 200,000 clones listed, more than 65% are singletons. The CDR3 spans 16 residues. Germline loops: CDR1 GTSNPN, CDR2 SVGIG (reference sequence). V was pared by 1 base and J by 2 bases, with 5 bases of the junction left unmatched.

The sequence derives from a woman in her 50s with acute COVID-19. This sequence joins TRBV30 and TRBJ1-5; TRBD1 matches 10 bases. Specimen: PBMCs or T cells enriched from blood (not recorded which). The CDR3 nucleotides are TGTGCCTGGAGTGGGACAGGGGGGTTTGGCAATCAGCCCCAGCATTTT. Translation: CAWSGTGGFGNQPQHF.